The source of this TCR beta chain is a study of blood T cell repertoires in COVID-19. V was trimmed by 0 bases and J by 0 bases, leaving 10 bases between them. CDR3 size: 16 residues. Germline values: CDR1 SGHNT, CDR2 YYREEE (reference sequence). Contact with a PCR-confirmed or clinician-diagnosed COVID-19 case occurred within 2 weeks of entry. In the authors' workflow: Scientists estimated how many nucleated cells there were by amplifying reference gene primers. TCRdb's copy holds only in-frame clones and misses some; the assay was immunoSEQ multiplex PCR. V and J calls and clone size are given by that table; D and trimming were obtained from the DNA. The table records fewer than 150,000 clones, less than 85% of them present only once.

This TCR was sampled from a woman aged 18-35 years who had been exposed to COVID-19. The source material was PBMCs or T cells enriched from blood (not recorded which). The chain links TRBV5-4 to TRBJ2-1; D unclear. The CDR3 coding sequence is TGTGCCAGCAGCTTGGCTGGTCTGAGCTCCTACAATGAGCAGTTCTTC. Protein sequence: CASSLAGLSSYNEQFF. The whole variable domain, remainder taken from reference TRBV5-4 and TRBJ2-1, is ETGVTQSPTHLIKTRGQQVTLRCSSQSGHNTVSWYQQALGQGPQFIFQYYREEENGRGNFPPRFSGLQFPNYSSELNVNALELDDSALYLCASSLAGLSSYNEQFFGPGTRLTVL.